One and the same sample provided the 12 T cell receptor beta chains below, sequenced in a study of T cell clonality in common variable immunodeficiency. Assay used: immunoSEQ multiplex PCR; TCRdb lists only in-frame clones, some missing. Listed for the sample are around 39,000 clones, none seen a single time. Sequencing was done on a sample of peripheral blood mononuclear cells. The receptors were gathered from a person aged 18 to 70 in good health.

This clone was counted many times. The CDR3 DNA, read in part, is TGTGCCAGCAGCTACGACAGCCTAAGTGGGGAGACC. Amino acid sequence: CASSYDSLSGET. In full, the CDR3 is CASSYDSLSGETQYF. V is TRBV5-4 and J is TRBJ2-5; TRBD1 might be the D (5 bases). The read comes to an end 3 residues before the CDR3 does, leaving the germline J gene to fill in the end. V was shortened by 3 bases and J by 5 bases, with 17 bases between the two germline ends. The germline CDR1 and CDR2 sequences are SGHNT and YYREEE (reference sequence). The CDR3 consists of 15 residues.

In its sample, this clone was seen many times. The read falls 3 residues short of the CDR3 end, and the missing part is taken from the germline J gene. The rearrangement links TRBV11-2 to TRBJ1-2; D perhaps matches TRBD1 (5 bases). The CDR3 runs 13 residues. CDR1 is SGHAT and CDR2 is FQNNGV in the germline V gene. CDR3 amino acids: CASGKGQQAGYTF. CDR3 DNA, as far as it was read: TGTGCCAGCGGCAAGGGGCAGCAGGCGGGC.

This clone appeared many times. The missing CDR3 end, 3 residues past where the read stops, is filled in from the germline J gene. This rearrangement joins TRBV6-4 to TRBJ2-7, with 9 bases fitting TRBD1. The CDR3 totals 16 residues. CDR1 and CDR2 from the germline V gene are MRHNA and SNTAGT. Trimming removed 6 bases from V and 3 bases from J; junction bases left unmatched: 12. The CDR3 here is CASRERNGDRVYEQYF. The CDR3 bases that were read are TGTGCCAGCAGAGAGAGGAATGGGGACAGGGTCTACGAG.

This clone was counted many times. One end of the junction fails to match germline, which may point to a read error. The chain's CDR3 is CASSSAGANYGYTF. The sequenced part of the CDR3 DNA is TGCGCCAGCAGCTCCGCAGGGGCTAACTATGGC. The rearrangement links TRBV4-2 to TRBJ1-2; tentative D call: TRBD1 (6 bases). The CDR3 end is not reached by the read, which stops 3 residues before it; the germline J gene fills it in. Germline CDR1 LGHNA, CDR2 YNFKEQ. The CDR3 is made up of 14 amino acids.

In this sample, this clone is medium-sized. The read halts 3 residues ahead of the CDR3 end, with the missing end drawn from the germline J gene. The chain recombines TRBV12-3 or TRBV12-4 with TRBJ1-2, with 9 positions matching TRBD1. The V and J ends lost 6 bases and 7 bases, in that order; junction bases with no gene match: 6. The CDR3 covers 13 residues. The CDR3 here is CASSGPTGGGYTF. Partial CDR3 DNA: TGTGCCAGCAGCGGCCCGACAGGGGGTGGC.

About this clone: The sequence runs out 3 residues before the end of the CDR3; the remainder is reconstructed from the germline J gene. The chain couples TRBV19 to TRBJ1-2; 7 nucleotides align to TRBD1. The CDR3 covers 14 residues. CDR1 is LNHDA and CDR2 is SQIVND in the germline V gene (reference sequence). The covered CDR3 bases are TGTGCCAGTAGTCCCCCGGGACAGTACAATGAC. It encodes CASSPPGQYND. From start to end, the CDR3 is CASSPPGQYNDYTF.

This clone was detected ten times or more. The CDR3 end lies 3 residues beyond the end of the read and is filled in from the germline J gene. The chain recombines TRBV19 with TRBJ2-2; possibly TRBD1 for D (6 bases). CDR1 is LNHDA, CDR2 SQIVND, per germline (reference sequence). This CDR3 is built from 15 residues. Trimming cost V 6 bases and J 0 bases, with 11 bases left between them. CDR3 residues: CASRRGRSNTGELFF. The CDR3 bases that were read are TGTGCCAGTAGAAGGGGGAGATCGAACACCGGGGAG. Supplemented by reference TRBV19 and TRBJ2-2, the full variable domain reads DGGITQSPKYLFRKEGQNVTLSCEQNLNHDAMYWYRQDPGQGLRLIYYSQIVNDFQKGDIAEGYSVSREKKESFPLTVTSAQKNPTAFYLCASRRGRSNTGELFFGEGSRLTVL.

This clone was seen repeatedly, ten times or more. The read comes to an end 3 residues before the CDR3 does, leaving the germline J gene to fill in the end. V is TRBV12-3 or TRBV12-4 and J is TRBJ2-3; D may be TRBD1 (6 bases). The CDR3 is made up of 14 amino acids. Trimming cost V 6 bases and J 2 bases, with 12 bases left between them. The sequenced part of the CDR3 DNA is TGTGCCAGCAGCCCACGACAGGACACAGATACG. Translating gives CASSPRQDTDT. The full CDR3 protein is CASSPRQDTDTQYF.

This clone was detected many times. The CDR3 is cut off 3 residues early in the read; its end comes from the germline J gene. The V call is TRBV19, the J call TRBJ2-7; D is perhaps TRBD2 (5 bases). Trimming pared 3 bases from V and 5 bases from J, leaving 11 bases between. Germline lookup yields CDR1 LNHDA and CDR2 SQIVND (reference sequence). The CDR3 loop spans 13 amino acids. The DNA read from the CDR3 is TGTGCCAGTAGTATCGGACTCGACGACGAG. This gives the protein CASSIGLDDE. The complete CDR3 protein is CASSIGLDDEQYF.

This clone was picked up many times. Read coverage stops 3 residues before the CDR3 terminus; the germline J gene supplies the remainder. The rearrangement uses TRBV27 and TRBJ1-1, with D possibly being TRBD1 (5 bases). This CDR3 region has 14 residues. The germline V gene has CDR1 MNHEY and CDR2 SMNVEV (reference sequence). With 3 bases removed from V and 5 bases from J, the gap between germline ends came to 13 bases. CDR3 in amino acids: CASSFREGGTEAFF. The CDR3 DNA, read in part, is TGTGCCAGCAGTTTCAGGGAGGGAGGGACTGAA.

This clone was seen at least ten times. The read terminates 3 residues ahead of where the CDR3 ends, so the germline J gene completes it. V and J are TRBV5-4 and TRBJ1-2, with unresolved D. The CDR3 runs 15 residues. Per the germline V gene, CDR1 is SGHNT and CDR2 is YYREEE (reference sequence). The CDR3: CASSSSGVTAMGYTF. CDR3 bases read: TGTGCCAGCAGCTCAAGCGGGGTTACTGCTATGGGC.

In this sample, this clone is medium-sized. CDR3 DNA, as far as it was read: TGTGCCTGGAGTGTACTCGGGACTAGGGCCAACGTC. Translation: CAWSVLGTRANV. In full, the CDR3 is CAWSVLGTRANVLTF. The chain carries TRBV30 and TRBJ2-6; the match to TRBD2 covers 7 bases. The read is 3 residues too short to cover the CDR3 end, so that end is filled in from the germline J gene. Germline V CDR1 and CDR2: GTSNPN, SVGIG (reference sequence). V lost 0 bases, J lost 5 bases, and 4 bases stayed unmatched. CDR3 length equals 15 residues.